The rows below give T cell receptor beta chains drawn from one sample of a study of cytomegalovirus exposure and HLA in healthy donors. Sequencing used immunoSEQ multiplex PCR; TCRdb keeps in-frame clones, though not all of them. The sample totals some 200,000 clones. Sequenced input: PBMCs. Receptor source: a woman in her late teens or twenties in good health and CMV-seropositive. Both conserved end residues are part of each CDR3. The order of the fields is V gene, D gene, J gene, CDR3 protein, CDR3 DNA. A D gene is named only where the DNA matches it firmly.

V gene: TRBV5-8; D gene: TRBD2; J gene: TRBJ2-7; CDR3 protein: CASSRGGTYEQYF; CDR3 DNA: TGTGCCAGCAGCCGCGGGGGAACCTACGAGCAGTACTTC
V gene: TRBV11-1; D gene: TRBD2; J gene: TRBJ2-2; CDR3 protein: CASSRTSGSPSNTGELFF; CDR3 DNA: TGTGCCAGCAGCCGGACTAGCGGGAGCCCCTCGAACACCGGGGAGCTGTTTTTT
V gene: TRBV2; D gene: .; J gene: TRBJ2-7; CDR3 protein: CASSEQGITSYEQYF; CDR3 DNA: TGTGCCAGCAGTGAACAGGGGATAACCTCCTACGAGCAGTACTTC
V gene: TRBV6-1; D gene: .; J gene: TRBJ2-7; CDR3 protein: CASSELHFSYEQYF; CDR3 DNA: TGTGCCAGCAGTGAGCTTCACTTCTCCTACGAGCAGTACTTC
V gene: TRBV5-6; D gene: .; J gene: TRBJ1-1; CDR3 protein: CASSSTGRNTEAFF; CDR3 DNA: TGTGCCAGCAGCTCAACCGGGAGAAACACTGAAGCTTTCTTT
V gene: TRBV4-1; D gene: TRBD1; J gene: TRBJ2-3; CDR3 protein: CASSQDAGQGADTQYF; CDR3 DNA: TGTGCCAGCAGCCAAGATGCGGGACAGGGGGCAGATACGCAGTATTTT
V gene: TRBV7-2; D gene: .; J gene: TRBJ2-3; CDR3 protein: CASSLDRERTDTQYF; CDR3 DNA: TGTGCCAGCAGCTTAGACAGGGAACGCACAGATACGCAGTATTTT
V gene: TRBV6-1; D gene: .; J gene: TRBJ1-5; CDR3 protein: CASSGNRDQPQHF; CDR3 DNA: TGTGCCAGCAGTGGGAACAGGGATCAGCCCCAGCATTTT
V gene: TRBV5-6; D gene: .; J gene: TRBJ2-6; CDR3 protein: CASSLDSSGANVLTF; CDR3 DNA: TGTGCCAGCAGCTTGGATTCGAGCGGGGCCAACGTCCTGACTTTC
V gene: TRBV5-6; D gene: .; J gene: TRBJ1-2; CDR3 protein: CASSFGSGYTF; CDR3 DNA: TGTGCCAGCAGCTTTGGGAGTGGCTACACCTTC
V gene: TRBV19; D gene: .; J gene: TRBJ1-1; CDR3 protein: CASSMSGGGVNTEAFF; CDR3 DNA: TGTGCCAGTAGTATGTCGGGCGGGGGAGTGAACACTGAAGCTTTCTTT
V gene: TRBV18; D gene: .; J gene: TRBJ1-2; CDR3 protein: CASSPAAQYGYTF; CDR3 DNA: TGTGCCAGCTCACCAGCTGCACAGTATGGCTACACCTTC
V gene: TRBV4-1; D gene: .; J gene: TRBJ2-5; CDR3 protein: CASSQPNRVQETQYF; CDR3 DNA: TGCGCCAGCAGCCAACCTAACAGGGTCCAAGAGACCCAGTACTTC
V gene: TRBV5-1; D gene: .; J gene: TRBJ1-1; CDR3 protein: CASSLDRRNTEAFF; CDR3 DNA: TGCGCCAGCAGCTTGGACCGGAGGAACACTGAAGCTTTCTTT
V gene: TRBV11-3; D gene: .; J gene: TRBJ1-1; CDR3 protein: CASSLGGLGITNTEAFF; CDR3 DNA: TGTGCCAGCAGCCTGGGGGGATTAGGCATCACTAACACTGAAGCTTTCTTT
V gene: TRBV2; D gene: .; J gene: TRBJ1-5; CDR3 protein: CASSGGRGGNQPQHF; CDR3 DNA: TGTGCCAGCAGTGGGGGTCGGGGGGGCAATCAGCCCCAGCATTTT